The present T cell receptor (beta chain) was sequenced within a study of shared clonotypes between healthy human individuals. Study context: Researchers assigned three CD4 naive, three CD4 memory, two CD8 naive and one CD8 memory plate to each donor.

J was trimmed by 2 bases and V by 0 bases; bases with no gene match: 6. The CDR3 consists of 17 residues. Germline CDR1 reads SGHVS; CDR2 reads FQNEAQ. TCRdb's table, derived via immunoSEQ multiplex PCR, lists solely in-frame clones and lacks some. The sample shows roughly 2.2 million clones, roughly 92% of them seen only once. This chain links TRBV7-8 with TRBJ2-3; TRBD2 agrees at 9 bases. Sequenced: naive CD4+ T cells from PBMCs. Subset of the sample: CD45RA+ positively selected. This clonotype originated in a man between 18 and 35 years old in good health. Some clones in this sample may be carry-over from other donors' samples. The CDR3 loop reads CASSLAYRTSDTDTQYF. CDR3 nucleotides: TGTGCCAGCAGCTTAGCCTACCGGACTAGCGACACAGATACGCAGTATTTT.